Listed here are 28 T cell receptor beta chains from one sample, sequenced in a study of long-term antiretroviral therapy in people with HIV (dated 2022 in TCRdb). The immunoSEQ hsTCRB v3.0 assay was used at survey level resolution to sequence the TRB variable region. What TCRdb holds here is the immuneACCESS table cut down to in-frame rearrangements. Part of the clones is not present; checked against another copy, under half of the missing clones reflect an unresolved V gene, and the others are unexplained. The sample yields around 25,000 clones; about 85% were counted once. The ten largest clones represent approximately 3.8% of the sample. The specimen comprised unsorted PBMCs, sampled 1.9 years after starting antiretroviral therapy. The receptors originated from a woman aged 30 to 39 with HIV.

V gene TRBV7-3 combines with J gene TRBJ1-2, with D possibly being TRBD1 (5 bases). Germline CDR1 reads SGHTA; CDR2 reads FQGTGA. Trimming removed 5 bases from V and 5 bases from J, with 21 bases in between. The CDR3 sequence is 16 residues long. The CDR3 is CASSNTGARGSYGYTF. As DNA, the CDR3 is TGTGCCAGCAGCAACACTGGGGCACGGGGAAGTTATGGCTACACCTTC.

The V call is TRBV15, the J call TRBJ1-4; D not certain. There are 15 residues in the CDR3. The germline V gene encodes CDR1 LNHNV and CDR2 YYDKDF (reference sequence). V lost 1 base and J lost 2, with 8 bases in between. For the CDR3, the DNA is TGTGCCACCAGCAGAGTACGCGGGACTAATGAAAAACTGTTTTTT. It encodes CATSRVRGTNEKLFF. The whole variable domain, filled in from reference TRBV15 and TRBJ1-4, reads DAMVIQNPRYQVTQFGKPVTLSCSQTLNHNVMYWYQQKSSQAPKLLFHYYDKDFNNEADTPDNFQSRRPNTSFCFLDIRSPGLGDTAMYLCATSRVRGTNEKLFFGSGTQLSVL.

This chain connects TRBV18 to TRBJ1-4, with 8 bases identical to TRBD1. CDR3 length equals 14 residues. The germline V gene encodes CDR1 KGHSH and CDR2 LQKENI. Trimming at V came to 4 bases and at J to 14 bases, leaving 12 bases not matched to a gene. The CDR3 DNA is TGTGCCAGCTCACGAACCAGAGAGGACAGGGTCCTGTTTTTT. Translating gives CASSRTREDRVLFF. Drawing the rest from reference TRBV18 and TRBJ1-4, the complete variable domain is NAGVMQNPRHLVRRRGQEARLRCSPMKGHSHVYWYRQLPEEGLKFMVYLQKENIIDESGMPKERFSAEFPKEGPSILRIQQVVRGDSAAYFCASSRTREDRVLFFGSGTQLSVL.

The chain recombines TRBV7-6 with TRBJ1-2, with 7 bases fitting TRBD1. V lost 5 bases, J lost 2 bases, and 2 bases stayed unmatched. The CDR3 has 13 residues. Germline V gives CDR1 SGHVS, CDR2 FNYEAQ. DNA for the CDR3: TGTGCCAGCAGCCCGACAGGGAACTATGGCTACACCTTC. This gives the protein CASSPTGNYGYTF.

The rearrangement uses TRBV29-1 and TRBJ2-3; perhaps TRBD2 as D (5 bases). The CDR3 loop spans 15 amino acids. Germline CDR1 SQVTM, CDR2 ANQGSEA. Trimming left V 7 bases short and J 1 base short, with 18 bases between. CDR3 loop: CSARRYAAGTDTQYF. The CDR3 nucleotides are TGCAGCGCCCGTCGCTACGCAGCGGGCACAGATACGCAGTATTTT.

In this sample, this clone turned up a few times. The chain joins TRBV2 to TRBJ1-2; no firm D call. CDR3 size: 13 residues. Looked up from germline, CDR1 is SNHLY and CDR2 is FYNNEI. Trimming shortened V by 4 bases and J by 4 bases, and 10 bases separated the two germline ends. The CDR3 is CASSVGQSYGYTF. The CDR3 DNA follows: TGTGCCAGCAGTGTAGGGCAGAGCTATGGCTACACCTTC. Using reference TRBV2 and TRBJ1-2 for the parts outside the CDR3, the full variable domain is EPEVTQTPSHQVTQMGQEVILRCVPISNHLYFYWYRQILGQKVEFLVSFYNNEISEKSEIFDDQFSVERPDGSNFTLKIRSTKLEDSAMYFCASSVGQSYGYTFGSGTRLTVV.

This chain uses TRBV11-2 with TRBJ1-5; D gene uncertain. The CDR3 covers 15 residues. Per germline, CDR1 SGHAT and CDR2 FQNNGV. Trimming took 0 bases from V and 2 from J, leaving 8 bases between them. The CDR3 nucleotides read TGTGCCAGCAGCTTAGACCCAGGACGCAATCAGCCCCAGCATTTT. This encodes CASSLDPGRNQPQHF.

V gene TRBV11-2 combines with J gene TRBJ1-4; a weak D match, TRBD1 (5 bases). The CDR3 is made up of 13 amino acids. Trimming shortened V by 5 bases and J by 7 bases, and 11 bases separated the two germline ends. Per the germline V gene, CDR1 is SGHAT and CDR2 is FQNNGV. CDR3: CASSPGGGEKLFF. The CDR3 DNA is TGTGCCAGCAGCCCCGGGGGGGGTGAAAAACTGTTTTTT.

Here the CDR3 DNA reads TGTGCCAGCAGTTACCCGGGACTAGCGGGGCGCAATGAGCAGTTCTTC. Translated, it gives CASSYPGLAGRNEQFF. The chain has TRBV6-6 and TRBJ2-1, with TRBD2 matching 13 bases. The CDR3 totals 16 residues. Germline lookup yields CDR1 MNHNY and CDR2 SVGAGI (reference sequence). The V segment lost 2 bases and the J segment 6 bases; nucleotides outside the gene matches: 4.

The chain employs TRBV19 and TRBJ1-1, with no clear D. V gave up 8 bases and J gave up 4 bases, with 8 bases separating them. Germline lookup yields CDR1 LNHDA and CDR2 SQIVND (reference sequence). The length of the CDR3 is 11 residues. The CDR3 coding sequence is TGTGCCAGTTCCCTCAGCACTGAAGCTTTCTTT. This gives the protein CASSLSTEAFF. The full variable domain, with the rest looked up from reference TRBV19 and TRBJ1-1, is DGGITQSPKYLFRKEGQNVTLSCEQNLNHDAMYWYRQDPGQGLRLIYYSQIVNDFQKGDIAEGYSVSREKKESFPLTVTSAQKNPTAFYLCASSLSTEAFFGQGTRLTVV.

The V and J genes are TRBV6-5 and TRBJ2-7, with no clear D. The CDR3 is 14 amino acids. The V end was cut by 0 bases, the J end by 0 bases, with 6 bases between. The germline V gene has CDR1 MNHEY and CDR2 SVGAGI. CDR3 nucleotides: TGTGCCAGCAGTTACTCTAGCTACTCCTACGAGCAGTACTTC. Translation: CASSYSSYSYEQYF.

This clone has only one observation. This rearrangement joins TRBV29-1 to TRBJ1-2; D is perhaps TRBD1 (6 bases). Germline loops: CDR1 SQVTM, CDR2 ANQGSEA. Trimming removed 2 bases at V and 8 bases at J, with 12 bases between. The CDR3 spans 12 residues. CDR3 amino acids: CSVEWGPVGYTF. CDR3 in DNA: TGCAGCGTTGAATGGGGGCCCGTGGGCTACACCTTC.

This sequence joins TRBV11-1 and TRBJ2-7; D unresolved. From germline, CDR1 is SGHAT and CDR2 FQDESV (reference sequence). The CDR3 has 14 amino acids. V lost 1 base, J lost 0 bases, and 7 bases lay in between. The CDR3 DNA sequence: TGTGCCAGCAGCTTAGTGGCGGTCTCCTACGAGCAGTACTTC. Protein: CASSLVAVSYEQYF. The whole variable domain, remainder taken from reference TRBV11-1 and TRBJ2-7, is EAEVAQSPRYKITEKSQAVAFWCDPISGHATLYWYRQILGQGPELLVQFQDESVVDDSQLPKDRFSAERLKGVDSTLKIQPAELGDSAMYLCASSLVAVSYEQYFGPGTRLTVT.

The V and J genes are TRBV18 and TRBJ1-1; the D gene is possibly TRBD1 (6 bases). The germline V and J ends were trimmed by 6 bases and 5 bases, with 16 bases remaining between them. Germline V lookup: CDR1 KGHSH, CDR2 LQKENI. The CDR3 has 14 residues. The CDR3 region has the DNA TGTGCCAGCTCCCAGAGGGGGGAGGGAACTGAAGCTTTCTTT. Protein product: CASSQRGEGTEAFF.

The chain recombines TRBV7-8 with TRBJ1-5, with D possibly being TRBD1 (6 bases). Germline CDR1 is SGHVS and CDR2 is FQNEAQ. This CDR3 contains 15 residues. Deletions cut 3 bases from V and 1 base from J, with 10 bases between. The CDR3 loop reads CASSFGQKSNQPQHF. The CDR3 bases are TGTGCCAGCAGCTTCGGACAGAAAAGCAATCAGCCCCAGCATTTT.

V gene TRBV9 combines with J gene TRBJ2-3; maybe TRBD1 (6 bases). The CDR3 extends over 16 amino acids. Germline CDR1 is SGDLS and CDR2 is YYNGEE. Trimming stripped 4 bases from V and 2 bases from J, with 17 bases between. CDR3 nucleotide sequence: TGTGCCAGCAGCCCAATGGGCAGGGGCGACACAGATACGCAGTATTTT. This encodes CASSPMGRGDTDTQYF.

V gene TRBV27 combines with J gene TRBJ1-3; 9 nucleotides line up with TRBD1. CDR1 is MNHEY, CDR2 SMNVEV, per germline (reference sequence). J gave up 4 bases and V 5 bases, and 3 bases lay outside the gene matches. CDR3 size: 14 residues. CDR3 in DNA: TGTGCCAGCAGTCCCGGGACAGGGGGAAACACCATATATTTT. Amino acid sequence: CASSPGTGGNTIYF.

CDR3 protein: CASSTSTSRETQYF. In DNA, the CDR3 is TGTGCCAGCAGTACCTCGACTAGCAGAGAGACCCAGTACTTC. V gene TRBV27 combines with J gene TRBJ2-5, with 7 bases identical to TRBD2. CDR1 MNHEY and CDR2 SMNVEV come from the germline V gene (reference sequence). V was pared by 5 bases and J by 4 bases, with 7 bases of the junction left unmatched. The CDR3 loop spans 14 amino acids.

This chain connects TRBV2 to TRBJ1-2, with a tentative D call TRBD1 (6 bases). CDR1 SNHLY and CDR2 FYNNEI come from the germline V gene. The CDR3 covers 15 residues. Trimming took off 3 bases at V and 4 bases at J, with 15 bases between the two ends. The CDR3 sequence is CASSDAGAVRYGYTF. DNA of the CDR3: TGTGCCAGCAGTGACGCGGGGGCAGTACGCTATGGCTACACCTTC.

As for this clone: The same CDR3 can be traced to other DNA sequences in this sample. The chain is built from TRBV9 and TRBJ2-2, with 8 nucleotides matching TRBD1. The ends lost 3 bases at V and 4 bases at J; junction bases unmatched: 2. CDR3 length: 14 residues. Germline CDR1 SGDLS, CDR2 YYNGEE. The CDR3 region is CASSATGGTGELFF. CDR3 nucleotides: TGTGCCAGCAGCGCCACAGGGGGCACCGGGGAGCTGTTTTTT.

As to this clone: The germline gene is not matched at one end of the junction; a read error may be the cause. The chain combines TRBV5-1 with TRBJ2-7; 7 bases align to TRBD2. Per germline, CDR1 SGHRS and CDR2 YFSETQ. The CDR3 extends over 13 amino acids. CDR3 coding DNA: TGTGCCAGCAGCTTCGGGGGGAGTAACGAGCAGTACTTC. It is translated as CASSFGGSNEQYF.

The rearrangement links TRBV5-1 to TRBJ1-2; 7 bases line up with TRBD1. Germline CDR1 reads SGHRS; CDR2 reads YFSETQ. The CDR3 covers 14 residues. Losses at the gene ends were 4 bases for V and 0 bases for J; bases not matched to a gene: 3. The CDR3 spells CASSQGDPNYGYTF. For the CDR3, the DNA is TGCGCCAGCAGCCAGGGGGATCCTAACTATGGCTACACCTTC.

This chain joins TRBV7-9 and TRBJ2-5; a possible D gene is TRBD1 (5 bases). Germline loops: CDR1 SEHNR, CDR2 FQNEAQ (reference sequence). The V end lost 6 bases, the J end lost 1 base, and 12 bases lay between the germline ends. CDR3 length equals 14 residues. The CDR3 coding sequence is TGTGCCAGCAGTCCCCCCACAGGCCAAGAGACCCAGTACTTC. The encoded protein is CASSPPTGQETQYF.

V and J are TRBV6-5 and TRBJ2-2; D not certain. CDR1 MNHEY and CDR2 SVGAGI come from the germline V gene. Trimming pared 6 bases from V and 1 base from J, leaving 12 bases between. CDR3 length equals 15 residues. In DNA form, the CDR3 reads TGTGCCAGCAGGAGGTCTTTAGGGAACACCGGGGAGCTGTTTTTT. Encoded protein: CASRRSLGNTGELFF.

V gene TRBV2 combines with J gene TRBJ2-1; D gene uncertain. The CDR3 covers 15 residues. CDR1 is SNHLY and CDR2 is FYNNEI in the germline V gene. The V end was cut by 4 bases, the J end by 4 bases, with 14 bases between. The CDR3 nucleotides are TGTGCCAGCAGTGGCTTCGGGTTTGATTACAATGAGCAGTTCTTC. Translated: CASSGFGFDYNEQFF.

Here the CDR3 reads CASSSGRGGREQYV. CDR3 coding DNA: TGTGCCAGCAGTTCCGGGCGGGGGGGCCGCGAGCAGTACGTC. This chain joins TRBV27 and TRBJ2-7; 9 nucleotides align to TRBD2. There are 14 residues in the CDR3. Germline assignment: CDR1 MNHEY and CDR2 SMNVEV (reference sequence). J gave up 6 bases and V 4 bases, and 7 bases lay outside the gene matches.

The V and J genes are TRBV30 and TRBJ1-2, with D tentatively TRBD1 (5 bases). Germline CDR1 reads GTSNPN; CDR2 reads SVGIG (reference sequence). V was trimmed by 1 base and J by 8 bases, leaving 11 bases between them. This CDR3 region has 12 residues. CDR3 sequence (DNA): TGTGCCTGGAGTGCTGGGGGTATGGGCTACACCTTC. Amino acid sequence: CAWSAGGMGYTF.

The chain carries TRBV4-1 and TRBJ1-1; no clear D. Germline CDR1 is MGHRA and CDR2 is YSYEKL. V was clipped by 3 bases and J by 2 bases, with 19 bases between them. This CDR3 is 17 amino acids long. CDR3 bases: TGCGCCAGCAGCCACACGAGGTTGGATCCACCCAACACTGAAGCTTTCTTT. Protein product: CASSHTRLDPPNTEAFF.